This T cell receptor (beta chain) was found in a study of immune evolution from preneoplasia to lung adenocarcinoma. Points from the study as a whole: Compared with EGFR-mutant or double wild-type lesions, KRAS-mutant nodules were more clonal. Later-stage lesions appeared to have more T cells, more diversity, less clonality.

Macro-dissection enriched premalignant or tumor cells before nucleic acid extraction. About this clone itself: The antigen is unknown.

Germline V gives CDR1 SGHRS, CDR2 YFSETQ. The CDR3 is 14 residues long. V shed 0 bases and J shed 6 bases, with 12 bases lying between them. Here immunoSEQ multiplex PCR was the method, and the copy in TCRdb shows in-frame clones only, minus some. The sample yields about 40,000 clones, under 85% seen once. The chain joins TRBV5-1 to TRBJ1-1; D call uncertain. The sequence was collected from a person aged 55 to 69 with lung adenocarcinoma. Material: FFPE invasive lung adenocarcinoma tissue. The CDR3 is CASSLEDPGAEAFF. CDR3 coding DNA: TGCGCCAGCAGCTTGGAGGACCCCGGGGCTGAAGCTTTCTTT.